Listed here are 9 T cell receptor beta chains from one sample, sequenced in a study of T cells expressing NK-cell markers. TCRdb reprocessed the 5' RACE reads; each CDR3 protein has one entry and no DNA is given. Reported are under 500,000 distinct CDR3 sequences; the ten largest clones contain about 7.3%. The sequenced sample was blood T cells: a sorted CD56 or NKG2C T cell subset, CD4+ or CD8+ T cells, or bulk PBMC T cells (not recorded which). These receptors were obtained from a woman between 18 and 75 years old in good health.

The V gene is TRBV21-1, the J gene TRBJ2-7; TCRdb gives TRBD2 as the D gene, but with no DNA this cannot be confirmed. TRBV21-1 is an annotated pseudogene. This CDR3 has 16 residues. The CDR3 region is CASSKEGLARTYEQYF.

V usage is TRBV20-1 and J usage is TRBJ2-3; TCRdb's assignment of TRBD1 cannot be checked, as there is no DNA. Looked up from germline, CDR1 is DFQATT and CDR2 is SNEGSKA (reference sequence). This CDR3 contains 13 residues. The CDR3 sequence is CSAVAAPADTQYF.

The CDR3 region is CASKDRTSGNTGELFF. The V and J genes are TRBV19 and TRBJ2-2; TCRdb names TRBD2, which stays unverified in the absence of DNA. This CDR3 has 16 residues. Germline assignment: CDR1 LNHDA and CDR2 SQIVND (reference sequence).

This chain joins TRBV12-3 or TRBV12-4 and TRBJ2-7; there is no DNA to check the TCRdb D call of TRBD1. This CDR3 comprises 14 residues. The CDR3 spells CASSLEQGAYEQYF.

The rearrangement joins TRBV12-5 to TRBJ1-3. The CDR3 length is 14 residues. Germline V gene sequence: CDR1 LGHNT, CDR2 FRNRAP. The CDR3 is CASASDGPRNTIYF.

CDR3: CASSLAGGRAKNIQYF. The chain joins TRBV5-8 to TRBJ2-4; TCRdb picks TRBD1, but there is no DNA to check that call. Per the germline V gene, CDR1 is SGHTS and CDR2 is YDEGEE. The CDR3 consists of 16 residues.

This sequence joins TRBV9 and TRBJ2-1; TCRdb's D call of TRBD2 is untestable without DNA. CDR3 length equals 17 residues. Germline V gives CDR1 SGDLS, CDR2 YYNGEE. The CDR3 is CASSASASAGWGNEQFF.

The chain carries TRBV20-1 and TRBJ2-1; the TRBD1 assignment by TCRdb is unverifiable without DNA. Germline-derived CDR1 and CDR2 are DFQATT and SNEGSKA (reference sequence). The CDR3 has 11 residues. The CDR3 region is CSAAVRDQGFF.

The J gene is TRBJ2-1, the V gene TRBV19; TCRdb's D call of TRBD2 is untestable without DNA. The CDR3 has 16 amino acids. Looked up from germline, CDR1 is LNHDA and CDR2 is SQIVND (reference sequence). The CDR3 is CASSIAGLAGYNEQFF.